The 32 T cell receptor beta chains below all came from one sample that was sequenced in a study of T cell responses to AZD1222 COVID-19 vaccine. Clones were read by immunoSEQ multiplex PCR, and TCRdb kept only the in-frame ones, dropping some. This table has fewer than 130,000 clones, around nine tenths appearing once. The sequencing used peripheral blood, collected 28 days after the second AZD1222 dose. The receptors shown here come from an adult who received the AZD1222 COVID-19 vaccine.

This rearrangement joins TRBV6-5 to TRBJ2-7; tentative D call: TRBD1 (5 bases). The CDR3 runs 13 residues. CDR1 is MNHEY and CDR2 is SVGAGI in the germline V gene. Trimming took 7 bases from V and 6 from J, leaving 16 bases between them. CDR3 DNA sequence: TGTGCCAGCAACCAAGGGGAATTCGGCGAGCAGTACTTC. Translating it yields CASNQGEFGEQYF.

The chain couples TRBV5-6 to TRBJ2-7; 8 bases are shared with TRBD1. The CDR3 consists of 17 residues. Germline lookup yields CDR1 SGHDT and CDR2 YYEEEE. J was trimmed by 1 base and V by 2 bases; bases with no gene match: 11. The CDR3 sequence is CASSFFIGQGISYEQYF. Here the CDR3 DNA reads TGTGCCAGCAGCTTTTTTATCGGACAGGGCATTTCCTACGAGCAGTACTTC.

The V call is TRBV7-9, the J call TRBJ2-1; perhaps D is TRBD1 or TRBD2 (6 bases each). The germline V and J ends were trimmed by 7 bases and 0 bases, with 16 bases remaining between them. This CDR3 is 16 amino acids long. Germline assignment: CDR1 SEHNR and CDR2 FQNEAQ (reference sequence). In DNA, the CDR3 is TGTGCCAGCAACCTGAGGGGGGAGAGCTCCTACAATGAGCAGTTCTTC. This codes for CASNLRGESSYNEQFF.

The chain joins TRBV11-3 to TRBJ2-2; TRBD2 matches 8 bases. The germline V gene encodes CDR1 SGHNT and CDR2 YENEEA. The junction had 6 bases not matched to a gene; V was cut back by 1 base and J by 5 bases. This CDR3 is 16 amino acids long. For the CDR3, the DNA is TGTGCCAGCAGCTTAGCTTGGACTAGCCTGACCGGGGAGCTGTTTTTT. Its translation: CASSLAWTSLTGELFF.

The chain combines TRBV19 with TRBJ1-2; tentatively, D is TRBD1 (5 bases). Germline V gene data show CDR1 as LNHDA and CDR2 as SQIVND (reference sequence). Trimming removed 5 bases from V and 6 bases from J, with 19 bases in between. The CDR3 extends over 15 amino acids. This CDR3 is CASSGSGTLSDGYTF. The CDR3 nucleotides are TGTGCCAGTAGTGGATCCGGGACTCTGTCCGATGGCTACACCTTC.

The CDR3 loop reads CASSVGIGYEQYF. The CDR3 DNA is TGTGCCAGCAGCGTAGGAATCGGCTACGAGCAGTACTTC. The chain uses TRBV9 and TRBJ2-7; unclear D gene. The ends were cut back, 0 bases at V and 3 bases at J, with 7 bases in the middle. Germline values: CDR1 SGDLS, CDR2 YYNGEE. The CDR3 is made up of 13 amino acids.

This clone showed up just a few times. The chain links TRBV7-8 to TRBJ2-1; 7 bases match TRBD1. J lost 0 bases, V lost 3 bases, and 2 bases had no gene match. The CDR3 has 15 residues. Germline values: CDR1 SGHVS, CDR2 FQNEAQ. CDR3 sequence: CASSFDRVSYNEQFF. CDR3 in DNA: TGTGCCAGCAGCTTCGACAGGGTCTCCTACAATGAGCAGTTCTTC.

J is TRBJ1-4 and V is TRBV28, with a weak D call TRBD1 (5 bases). The CDR3 spans 14 residues. Per germline, CDR1 MDHEN and CDR2 SYDVKM. Trimming removed 5 bases at V and 8 bases at J, with 15 bases between. The CDR3 bases are TGTGCCAGCAGTGCCCGAGGGGTCCAAGAAAAACTGTTTTTT. As protein: CASSARGVQEKLFF.

This sequence joins TRBV7-3 and TRBJ2-3; 15 nucleotides match TRBD2. V gave up 5 bases and J gave up 3 bases; unmatched junction bases: 3. Germline loops: CDR1 SGHTA, CDR2 FQGTGA. CDR3 size: 16 residues. The CDR3 nucleotides are TGTGCCAGCAGCCGAGGGACTAGCGGGAGGACAGATACGCAGTATTTT. It is translated as CASSRGTSGRTDTQYF. Drawing the rest from reference TRBV7-3 and TRBJ2-3, the complete variable domain is GAGVSQTPSNKVTEKGKYVELRCDPISGHTALYWYRQSLGQGPEFLIYFQGTGAADDSGLPNDRFFAVRPEGSVSTLKIQRTERGDSAVYLCASSRGTSGRTDTQYFGPGTRLTVL.

This clone was recorded a few times. The rearrangement links TRBV20-1 to TRBJ1-1; 8 positions agree with TRBD1. V gave up 3 bases and J gave up 6 bases; unmatched junction bases: 6. The CDR3 contains 13 residues. Germline V lookup: CDR1 DFQATT, CDR2 SNEGSKA (reference sequence). Here the CDR3 DNA reads TGCAGTGCTAGTCAGGGGGCGTATTCTGAAGCTTTCTTT. Residues: CSASQGAYSEAFF.

In its sample, this clone was seen a few times. The chain links TRBV29-1 to TRBJ1-1; D gene ambiguous. CDR3 size: 13 residues. Trimming left V 7 bases short and J 5 bases short, with 17 bases between. Germline V CDR1 and CDR2: SQVTM, ANQGSEA. CDR3 sequence: CSGEKMARTEAFF. CDR3 in DNA: TGCAGCGGCGAAAAAATGGCAAGAACTGAAGCTTTCTTT.

The chain uses TRBV6-2 or TRBV6-3 and TRBJ1-5; D is uncertain. V lost 7 bases and J 1 base, leaving 14 bases between the germline ends. The CDR3 has 15 amino acids. Germline V gene lookup returns CDR1 MNHEY and CDR2 SVGEGT. CDR3 sequence reads: CASTPRRASNQPQHF. The CDR3 DNA reads as TGTGCCAGCACCCCCCGTCGGGCGAGCAATCAGCCCCAGCATTTT.

This rearrangement joins TRBV10-1 to TRBJ1-1; no clear D. The CDR3 has 13 amino acids. Trimming removed 7 bases from V and 1 base from J, with 10 bases in between. The germline V gene encodes CDR1 WNHNN and CDR2 SYGVQD (reference sequence). CDR3 loop: CASMRDSNTEAFF. CDR3 bases: TGCGCCAGCATGAGGGATTCGAACACTGAAGCTTTCTTT.

The chain couples TRBV30 to TRBJ1-3; D is undetermined. Germline CDR1 reads GTSNPN; CDR2 reads SVGIG (reference sequence). The V and J ends lost 2 bases and 16 bases respectively, with 15 bases between them. The CDR3 is 11 amino acids. The CDR3 DNA follows: TGTGCCTGGAGTACGACTCTGGCTAGGTATTTT. It codes for CAWSTTLARYF. The whole variable domain, remainder taken from reference TRBV30 and TRBJ1-3, is SQTIHQWPATLVQPVGSPLSLECTVEGTSNPNLYWYRQAAGRGLQLLFYSVGIGQISSEVPQNLSASRPQDRQFILSSKKLLLSDSGFYLCAWSTTLARYFGEGSWLTVV.

DNA of the CDR3: TGTGCCAGCAGCTTGTCGGGCGTTTTGGGCTATGGCTACACCTTC. Its protein product is CASSLSGVLGYGYTF. The gene calls are TRBV5-4 and TRBJ1-2; no clear D. The CDR3 sequence is 15 residues long. Germline lookup yields CDR1 SGHNT and CDR2 YYREEE (reference sequence). Trimming took 1 base from V and 4 from J, leaving 14 bases between them.

This clone has a count of ten or more. The chain joins TRBV7-9 to TRBJ1-1; 9 positions agree with TRBD1. Germline V gives CDR1 SEHNR, CDR2 FQNEAQ (reference sequence). The CDR3 extends over 15 amino acids. V gave up 4 bases and J gave up 4 bases; unmatched junction bases: 7. The CDR3 is CASSYKGQGGTEAFF. The CDR3 coding sequence is TGTGCCAGCAGCTACAAGGGACAGGGCGGCACTGAAGCTTTCTTT. Supplemented by reference TRBV7-9 and TRBJ1-1, the full variable domain reads DTGVSQNPRHKITKRGQNVTFRCDPISEHNRLYWYRQTLGQGPEFLTYFQNEAQLEKSRLLSDRFSAERPKGSFSTLEIQRTEQGDSAMYLCASSYKGQGGTEAFFGQGTRLTVV.

The chain combines TRBV3-1 (or the pseudogene TRBV3-2) with TRBJ2-3; D remains unclear. V gave up 1 base and J gave up 2 bases, with 7 bases separating them. The CDR3 length is 14 residues. The V gene's germline CDR1 is LGHDT and CDR2 YNNKEL (reference sequence). CDR3 amino acids: CASSQGINTDTQYF. The CDR3 DNA is TGTGCCAGCAGCCAAGGGATCAACACAGATACGCAGTATTTT.

This CDR3 is CSVAPGAYEQYF. The CDR3 DNA reads as TGCAGCGTTGCCCCAGGGGCCTACGAGCAGTACTTC. This sequence joins TRBV29-1 and TRBJ2-7; tentative D call: TRBD1 (6 bases). The CDR3 runs 12 residues. Germline lookup yields CDR1 SQVTM and CDR2 ANQGSEA. V was cut by 4 bases and J by 2 bases, with 9 bases left in between.

This chain connects TRBV10-2 to TRBJ1-5; 10 nucleotides line up with TRBD1. V lost 7 bases and J lost 8; bases outside the gene matches: 8. The germline V gene has CDR1 WSHSY and CDR2 SAAADI. The CDR3 is made up of 14 amino acids. This chain's CDR3 is CASNSDRGYEPQHF. As DNA, the CDR3 is TGCGCCAGCAACTCGGACAGGGGGTACGAGCCCCAGCATTTT.

The rearrangement joins TRBV6-5 to TRBJ1-2, with a tentative D call TRBD1 (5 bases). There are 12 residues in the CDR3. The germline gives CDR1 MNHEY, CDR2 SVGAGI. V dropped 10 bases and J dropped 8 bases, with 17 bases sitting between them. CDR3: CAIRDGQGGYTF. The DNA for the CDR3 is TGTGCCATCCGGGACGGGCAGGGAGGCTACACCTTC.

This clone showed up just once. The V and J genes are TRBV2 and TRBJ2-2; D gene uncertain. Deletions cut 4 bases from V and 6 bases from J, with 12 bases between. CDR3 length: 14 residues. From germline, CDR1 is SNHLY and CDR2 FYNNEI. The CDR3 nucleotides are TGTGCCAGCAGTGTCCGGACGGGTTCCGGGGAGCTGTTTTTT. Protein sequence: CASSVRTGSGELFF.

The CDR3 nucleotides read TGTGCCATCAGTGAGTCTCTGGGTTCTAACTATGGCTACACCTTC. Amino acid sequence: CAISESLGSNYGYTF. The V call is TRBV10-3, the J call TRBJ1-2; no firm D call. Trimming pared 0 bases from V and 0 bases from J, leaving 8 bases between. The CDR3 is made up of 15 amino acids. CDR1 ENHRY and CDR2 SYGVKD come from the germline V gene.

Worth noting for this clone: One end of the junction fails to match germline, which may point to a read error. This rearrangement joins TRBV7-7 to TRBJ2-1, with D possibly matching TRBD2 (8 bases). Germline CDR1 reads SSHAT; CDR2 reads FNYEAQ (reference sequence). The CDR3 contains 16 residues. The CDR3 DNA sequence: TGTGCTAGCAGCCCAGGGGGGACTAGGATTAACAATGAGCAGTTCTTC. It yields the protein CASSPGGTRINNEQFF.

The CDR3 here is CASSLHGGSRETQYF. CDR3 sequence (DNA): TGTGCCAGCAGTTTGCACGGGGGGTCCCGGGAGACCCAGTACTTC. The V call is TRBV27, the J call TRBJ2-5; 7 positions agree with TRBD2. This CDR3 is 15 amino acids long. Germline trimming cut 3 bases from V and 5 bases from J; bases unmatched to any gene: 9. Germline V gives CDR1 MNHEY, CDR2 SMNVEV (reference sequence).

The V call is TRBV15, the J call TRBJ2-7, with unresolved D. Germline CDR1 LNHNV, CDR2 YYDKDF (reference sequence). V gave up 0 bases and J gave up 4 bases, with 7 bases separating them. This CDR3 comprises 13 residues. As DNA, the CDR3 is TGTGCCACCAGCAGAGATATAGCTTACGAGCAGTACTTC. This gives the protein CATSRDIAYEQYF.

The rearrangement links TRBV4-2 to TRBJ2-5; D might be TRBD1 (6 bases). The CDR3 spans 15 residues. Germline CDR1 is LGHNA and CDR2 is YNFKEQ. The V end was cut by 4 bases, the J end by 3 bases, with 15 bases between. CDR3 sequence: CASSLGHREEETQYF. Written as DNA, the CDR3 is TGTGCCAGCAGCCTGGGACACAGGGAAGAAGAGACCCAGTACTTC.

This chain connects TRBV5-1 to TRBJ2-1; 13 bases line up with TRBD2. Germline trimming cut 0 bases from V and 8 bases from J; bases unmatched to any gene: 2. This CDR3 contains 15 residues. Germline CDR1 is SGHRS and CDR2 is YFSETQ. The DNA for the CDR3 is TGCGCCAGCAGCTTGGGGACTAGCGGGAGATATGAGCAGTTCTTC. Protein product: CASSLGTSGRYEQFF. The full variable domain, rest sourced from reference TRBV5-1 and TRBJ2-1, is KAGVTQTPRYLIKTRGQQVTLSCSPISGHRSVSWYQQTPGQGLQFLFEYFSETQRNKGNFPGRFSGRQFSNSRSEMNVSTLELGDSALYLCASSLGTSGRYEQFFGPGTRLTVL.

This chain joins TRBV5-1 and TRBJ2-3; D is ambiguous. V was shortened by 1 base and J by 5 bases, with 5 bases between the two germline ends. Per germline, CDR1 SGHRS and CDR2 YFSETQ. There are 12 residues in the CDR3. CDR3 DNA: TGCGCCAGCAGCTTGACCGGAGATACGCAGTATTTT. Its protein product is CASSLTGDTQYF.

This chain links TRBV3-1 (or the pseudogene TRBV3-2) with TRBJ1-1; D is undetermined. CDR3 length: 14 residues. V gave up 2 bases and J gave up 1 base, with 8 bases separating them. Germline CDR1 reads LGHDT; CDR2 reads YNNKEL (reference sequence). The DNA of the CDR3 is TGTGCCAGCAGCCAAAGAGAACCGAACACTGAAGCTTTCTTT. This encodes CASSQREPNTEAFF.

V gene TRBV25-1 combines with J gene TRBJ2-7; D is unclear. From germline, CDR1 is MGHDK and CDR2 SYGVNS. The CDR3 loop spans 12 amino acids. V was shortened by 1 base and J by 7 bases, with 8 bases between the two germline ends. The CDR3 sequence: CASSESQREQYF. The CDR3, as DNA: TGTGCCAGCAGTGAATCTCAGCGTGAGCAGTACTTC.

This clone was observed a few times. The rearrangement joins TRBV18 to TRBJ1-1, with D perhaps TRBD1 (5 bases). V was trimmed by 8 bases and J by 4 bases, leaving 20 bases between them. The CDR3 covers 15 residues. CDR1 is KGHSH and CDR2 is LQKENI in the germline V gene. The CDR3 loop reads CASVPGQGGFTEAFF. The CDR3 coding sequence is TGTGCCAGCGTACCCGGGCAGGGAGGATTCACTGAAGCTTTCTTT.

This clone was picked up one time. The chain joins TRBV9 to TRBJ2-7, with D perhaps matching TRBD2 (5 bases). This CDR3 spans 15 amino acids. Per germline, CDR1 SGDLS and CDR2 YYNGEE. Trimming took 0 bases from V and 5 from J, leaving 15 bases between them. In DNA, the CDR3 is TGTGCCAGCAGCGTAGGAAGCGGAGCGGTGGACGAGCAGTACTTC. Protein: CASSVGSGAVDEQYF.